This T cell receptor (beta chain) is from a study of shared clonotypes between healthy human individuals. Study in general: Donors were a couple of women and a few men aged 18 to 49.

V was trimmed by 0 bases and J by 2 bases, leaving 11 bases between them. The CDR3 extends over 16 amino acids. Germline-derived CDR1 and CDR2 are SGHNT and YYREEE (reference sequence). None of the donors, who were healthy HIV-negative adults, had recently had acute infections or vaccinations. All donors were Caucasian adults living in Nashville, Tennessee. The study used some 100 million PBMCs per unsorted sample for genomic DNA. The table came from immunoSEQ multiplex PCR; TCRdb's copy has only in-frame clones and leaves some out. The repertoire holds fewer than 550,000 clones, with nearly 80% as singletons.

This TCR was sampled from a woman in her forties in good health. Some clones in this sample may be carry-over from other donors' samples. Sequencing was performed on PBMCs. The chain employs TRBV5-4 and TRBJ1-4; D remains ambiguous. The CDR3 is CASSLGSASTNEKLFF. The CDR3 DNA sequence: TGTGCCAGCAGCTTGGGTAGTGCGAGCACTAATGAAAAACTGTTTTTT.